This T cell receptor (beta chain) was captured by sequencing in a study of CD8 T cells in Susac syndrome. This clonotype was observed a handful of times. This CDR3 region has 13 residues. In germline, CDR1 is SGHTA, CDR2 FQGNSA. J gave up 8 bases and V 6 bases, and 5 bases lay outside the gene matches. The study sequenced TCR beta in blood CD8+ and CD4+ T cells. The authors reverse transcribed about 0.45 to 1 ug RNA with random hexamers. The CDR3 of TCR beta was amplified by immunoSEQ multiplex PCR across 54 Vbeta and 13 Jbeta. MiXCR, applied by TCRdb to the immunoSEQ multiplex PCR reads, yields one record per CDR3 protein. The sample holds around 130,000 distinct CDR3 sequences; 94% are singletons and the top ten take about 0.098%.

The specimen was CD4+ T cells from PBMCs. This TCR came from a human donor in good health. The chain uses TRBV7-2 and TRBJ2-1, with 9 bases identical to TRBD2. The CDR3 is CASRGTSRDEQFF. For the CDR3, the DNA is TGTGCCAGCAGAGGGACTAGCAGGGATGAGCAGTTCTTC.